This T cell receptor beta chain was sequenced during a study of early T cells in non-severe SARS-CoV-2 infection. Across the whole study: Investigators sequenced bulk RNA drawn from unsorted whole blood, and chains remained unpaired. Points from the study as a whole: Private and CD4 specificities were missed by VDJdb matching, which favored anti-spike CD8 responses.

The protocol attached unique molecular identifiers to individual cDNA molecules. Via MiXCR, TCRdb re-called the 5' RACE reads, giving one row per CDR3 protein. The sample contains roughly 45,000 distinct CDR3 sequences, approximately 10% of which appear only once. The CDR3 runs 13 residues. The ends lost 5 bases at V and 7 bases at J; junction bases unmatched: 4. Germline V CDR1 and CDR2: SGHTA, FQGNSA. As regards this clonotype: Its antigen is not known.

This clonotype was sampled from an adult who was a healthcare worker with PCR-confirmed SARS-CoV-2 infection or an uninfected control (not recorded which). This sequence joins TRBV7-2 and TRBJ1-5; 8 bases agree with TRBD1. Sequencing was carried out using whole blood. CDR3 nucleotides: TGTGCCAGCAGCGTCCCAGGGGGCCAGCCCCAGCATTTT. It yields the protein CASSVPGGQPQHF. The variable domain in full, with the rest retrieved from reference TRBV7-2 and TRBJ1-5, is GAGVSQSPSNKVTEKGKDVELRCDPISGHTALYWYRQSLGQGLEFLIYFQGNSAPDKSGLPSDRFSAERTGGSVSTLTIQRTQQEDSAVYLCASSVPGGQPQHFGDGTRLSIL.